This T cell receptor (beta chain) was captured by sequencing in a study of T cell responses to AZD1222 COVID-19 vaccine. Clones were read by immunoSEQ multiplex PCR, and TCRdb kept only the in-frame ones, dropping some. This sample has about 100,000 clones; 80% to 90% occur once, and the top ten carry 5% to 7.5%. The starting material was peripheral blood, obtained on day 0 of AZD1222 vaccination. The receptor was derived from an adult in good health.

The CDR3: CASSKRTNTEAFF. CDR3 bases: TGTGCCAGCAGCAAAAGGACGAACACTGAAGCTTTCTTT. The chain uses TRBV21-1 and TRBJ1-1. TRBV21-1 is shown as a pseudogene. This CDR3 comprises 13 residues.